Presented here are 15 T cell receptor beta chains from one specimen sequenced in a study of cytomegalovirus exposure and HLA in healthy donors. PCR was performed using 60 Vbeta and 13 Jbeta primers. Clones were sequenced by immunoSEQ multiplex PCR, and TCRdb holds only the in-frame ones, with some missing. The sample holds almost 200,000 clones; approximately 85% are singletons and the top ten take under 3%. The sequenced material came from PBMCs. The receptors stem from a woman between 50 and 59 years old in good health and CMV-seronegative.

The count of this clone is one. V gene TRBV4-3 combines with J gene TRBJ1-1; 8 nucleotides match TRBD1. V lost 1 base to trimming and J lost 1 base; unmatched junction nucleotides: 2. This CDR3 contains 15 residues. Germline V gene sequence: CDR1 LGHNA, CDR2 YSLEER. The CDR3 DNA reads as TGCGCCAGCAGCCAAGGGGACAGGCCGAACACTGAAGCTTTCTTT. As protein: CASSQGDRPNTEAFF.

This clone was seen only once. The J gene is TRBJ2-1, the V gene TRBV5-1, with 8 positions matching TRBD1. The CDR3 sequence is 15 residues long. V shed 3 bases, J shed 5 bases, and the junction held 7 bases outside the gene matches. The germline V gene encodes CDR1 SGHRS and CDR2 YFSETQ. The CDR3 protein is CASSYLGQGNNEQFF. The CDR3 DNA follows: TGCGCCAGCAGCTACCTCGGACAGGGAAACAATGAGCAGTTCTTC.

The rearrangement uses TRBV27 and TRBJ2-7; TRBD2 is a possible D gene (6 bases). This CDR3 is built from 13 residues. Germline loops: CDR1 MNHEY, CDR2 SMNVEV (reference sequence). V was trimmed by 4 bases and J by 6 bases, leaving 13 bases between them. As DNA, the CDR3 is TGTGCCAGCAGTTCACCCGGAGGGCGCGAGCAGTACTTC. It yields the protein CASSSPGGREQYF.

The rearrangement joins TRBV28 to TRBJ2-2, with TRBD1 identical over 7 bases. The V segment lost 4 bases and the J segment 4 bases; nucleotides outside the gene matches: 9. CDR3 length: 16 amino acids. CDR1 MDHEN and CDR2 SYDVKM come from the germline V gene. CDR3 DNA: TGTGCCAGCAGTTCGACAGGGACCAGGGGCACCGGGGAGCTGTTTTTT. Amino acids: CASSSTGTRGTGELFF.

The chain has TRBV5-1 and TRBJ2-2; perhaps TRBD1 as D (5 bases). The V end was cut by 1 base, the J end by 4 bases, with 8 bases between. Germline V CDR1 and CDR2: SGHRS, YFSETQ. This CDR3 region has 14 residues. The CDR3 DNA follows: TGCGCCAGCAGCTTGCAGGGCAGCACCGGGGAGCTGTTTTTT. Residues: CASSLQGSTGELFF.

The rearrangement uses TRBV6-5 and TRBJ1-1; possible D gene TRBD1, 5 bases. The CDR3 extends over 14 amino acids. Germline V gene lookup returns CDR1 MNHEY and CDR2 SVGAGI. The V and J ends lost 4 bases and 3 bases respectively, with 12 bases between them. The chain's CDR3 is CASSSRVGYTEAFF. In nucleotides, the CDR3 is TGTGCCAGCAGTTCCAGGGTAGGGTACACTGAAGCTTTCTTT.

The chain recombines TRBV30 with TRBJ1-4; perhaps TRBD1 as D (6 bases). The CDR3 length is 14 residues. The germline V gene encodes CDR1 GTSNPN and CDR2 SVGIG (reference sequence). V was clipped by 1 base and J by 9 bases, with 15 bases between them. The CDR3, as DNA: TGTGCCTGGAGTGGAACAGGGTTCGATCAAAAACTGTTTTTT. This codes for CAWSGTGFDQKLFF.

This clone appeared a single time. J is TRBJ1-5 and V is TRBV19; 9 nucleotides agree with TRBD1. J lost 5 bases, V lost 4 bases, and 9 bases had no gene match. This CDR3 is built from 16 residues. Germline loops: CDR1 LNHDA, CDR2 SQIVND (reference sequence). This CDR3 is CASSTLGQGGDQPQHF. Written as DNA, the CDR3 is TGTGCCAGTAGTACACTGGGACAGGGTGGGGATCAGCCCCAGCATTTT.

The table lists this clone with a count of one. This rearrangement joins TRBV28 to TRBJ2-5; 14 nucleotides match TRBD2. The CDR3 covers 16 residues. V trimming: 4 bases; J trimming: 5 bases; junction bases outside the gene matches: 6. Germline V lookup: CDR1 MDHEN, CDR2 SYDVKM. DNA for the CDR3: TGTGCCAGCAGTTACGGGACTAGCGGGAGAAGTGAGACCCAGTACTTC. Its translation is CASSYGTSGRSETQYF.

On this clone: Distinct nucleotide sequences in the sample also encode this CDR3. The chain joins TRBV6-5 to TRBJ1-2, with TRBD1 identical over 7 bases. The CDR3 spans 14 residues. Germline V lookup: CDR1 MNHEY, CDR2 SVGAGI. V gave up 3 bases and J gave up 4 bases; unmatched junction bases: 5. The DNA of the CDR3 is TGTGCCAGCAGTTATCGAGACAGGGCCTATGGCTACACCTTC. Amino acids: CASSYRDRAYGYTF.

This chain links TRBV11-2 with TRBJ1-2; D gene uncertain. Trimming removed 2 bases at V and 8 bases at J, with 9 bases between. The CDR3 sequence is 12 residues long. CDR1 SGHAT and CDR2 FQNNGV come from the germline V gene. The CDR3 nucleotides are TGTGCCAGCAGCTTACAACTTACGGGCTACACCTTC. It is translated as CASSLQLTGYTF.

This clone has just a few counts. This chain connects TRBV18 to TRBJ2-7; TRBD1 aligns across 7 bases. The germline gives CDR1 KGHSH, CDR2 LQKENI. The V segment lost 5 bases and the J segment 3 bases; nucleotides outside the gene matches: 4. The CDR3 extends over 13 amino acids. The CDR3 DNA sequence: TGTGCCAGCTCATCGGGACAGTACTACGAGCAGTACTTC. It specifies CASSSGQYYEQYF.

In nucleotides, the CDR3 is TGTGCCAGCAGCCCGCCGGGAGGGTCTAGCACAGATACGCAGTATTTT. Its translation: CASSPPGGSSTDTQYF. The chain links TRBV9 to TRBJ2-3; 8 nucleotides agree with TRBD2. The CDR3 is 16 amino acids. V shed 4 bases, J shed 0 bases, and the junction held 7 bases outside the gene matches. Germline V gene sequence: CDR1 SGDLS, CDR2 YYNGEE. Supplemented by reference TRBV9 and TRBJ2-3, the full variable domain reads DSGVTQTPKHLITATGQRVTLRCSPRSGDLSVYWYQQSLDQGLQFLIQYYNGEERAKGNILERFSAQQFPDLHSELNLSSLELGDSALYFCASSPPGGSSTDTQYFGPGTRLTVL.

The rearrangement uses TRBV28 and TRBJ1-2, with 10 bases that match TRBD1. CDR1 and CDR2 from the germline V gene are MDHEN and SYDVKM. The CDR3 totals 14 residues. V shed 5 bases, J shed 5 bases, and the junction held 5 bases outside the gene matches. DNA of the CDR3: TGTGCCAGCAGTGTGACAGGGGGCGGATATGGCTACACCTTC. Translation gives CASSVTGGGYGYTF.

J is TRBJ2-1 and V is TRBV9, with 8 bases identical to TRBD2. The length of the CDR3 is 14 residues. Germline V gene data show CDR1 as SGDLS and CDR2 as YYNGEE. The trim removed 4 bases at V and 6 bases at J, leaving 6 bases unmatched. The CDR3 is CASSPSGRANEQFF. The CDR3 bases are TGTGCCAGCAGCCCAAGCGGGAGAGCCAATGAGCAGTTCTTC.